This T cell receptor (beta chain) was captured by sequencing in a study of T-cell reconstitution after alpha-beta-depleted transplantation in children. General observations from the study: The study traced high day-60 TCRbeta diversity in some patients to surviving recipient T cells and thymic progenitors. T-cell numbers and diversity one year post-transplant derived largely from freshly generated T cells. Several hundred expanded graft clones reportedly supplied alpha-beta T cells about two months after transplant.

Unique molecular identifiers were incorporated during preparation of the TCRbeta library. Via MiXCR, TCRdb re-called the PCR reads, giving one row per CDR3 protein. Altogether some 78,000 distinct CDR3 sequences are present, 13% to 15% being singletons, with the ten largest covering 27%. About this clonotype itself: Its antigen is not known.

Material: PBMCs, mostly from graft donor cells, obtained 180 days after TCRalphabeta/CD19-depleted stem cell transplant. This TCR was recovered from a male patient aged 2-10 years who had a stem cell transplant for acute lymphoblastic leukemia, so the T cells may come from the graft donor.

CDR3 region: CSAPKGPDTQYF. CDR3 DNA: TGCAGTGCTCCGAAGGGCCCAGATACGCAGTATTTT. The chain joins TRBV20-1 to TRBJ2-3; no clear D gene. With 5 bases removed from V and 4 bases from J, the gap between germline ends came to 10 bases. Germline CDR1 is DFQATT and CDR2 is SNEGSKA (reference sequence). The CDR3 loop spans 12 amino acids.